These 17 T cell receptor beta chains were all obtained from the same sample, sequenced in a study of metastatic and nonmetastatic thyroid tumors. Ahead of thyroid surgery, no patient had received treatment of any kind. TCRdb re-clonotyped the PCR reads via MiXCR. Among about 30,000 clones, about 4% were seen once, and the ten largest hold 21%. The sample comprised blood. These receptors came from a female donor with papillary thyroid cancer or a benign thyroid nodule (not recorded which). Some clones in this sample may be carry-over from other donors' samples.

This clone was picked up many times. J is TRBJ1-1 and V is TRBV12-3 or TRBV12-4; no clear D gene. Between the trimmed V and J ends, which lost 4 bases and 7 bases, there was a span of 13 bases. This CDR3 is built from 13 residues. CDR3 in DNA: TGTGCCAGCAGTTCGGGCCCCTCGAGTGAAGCTTTCTTT. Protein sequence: CASSSGPSSEAFF.

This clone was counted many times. The CDR3 loop is CASSQGGGSAPVLTF. DNA of the CDR3: TGTGCCAGCAGCCAAGGGGGAGGTAGTGCCCCCGTCCTGACTTTC. The rearrangement joins TRBV4-2 to TRBJ2-6; D perhaps matches TRBD2 (6 bases). The CDR3 loop spans 15 amino acids. With 1 base removed from V and 12 bases from J, the gap between germline ends came to 16 bases. Per germline, CDR1 LGHNA and CDR2 YNFKEQ.

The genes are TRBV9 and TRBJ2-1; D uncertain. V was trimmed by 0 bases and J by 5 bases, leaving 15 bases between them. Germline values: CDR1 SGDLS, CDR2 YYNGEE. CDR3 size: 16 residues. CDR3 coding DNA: TGTGCCAGCAGCGTAGGGAGCGCAAATACGGACAATGAGCAGTTCTTC. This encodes CASSVGSANTDNEQFF.

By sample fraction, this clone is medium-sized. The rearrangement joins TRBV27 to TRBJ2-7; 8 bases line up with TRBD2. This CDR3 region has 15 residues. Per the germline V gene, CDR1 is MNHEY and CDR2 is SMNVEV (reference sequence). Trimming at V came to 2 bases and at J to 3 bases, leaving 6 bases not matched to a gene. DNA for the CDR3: TGTGCCAGCAGTTTAGGGCCGGGACTAGTCTACGAGCAGTACTTC. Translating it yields CASSLGPGLVYEQYF.

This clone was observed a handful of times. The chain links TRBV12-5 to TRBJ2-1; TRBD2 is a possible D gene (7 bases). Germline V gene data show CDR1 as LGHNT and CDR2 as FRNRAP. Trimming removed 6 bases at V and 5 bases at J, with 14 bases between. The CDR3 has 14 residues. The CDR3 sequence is CASGPGGGNNEQFF. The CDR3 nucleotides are TGTGCTAGTGGGCCTGGGGGGGGCAACAATGAGCAGTTCTTC.

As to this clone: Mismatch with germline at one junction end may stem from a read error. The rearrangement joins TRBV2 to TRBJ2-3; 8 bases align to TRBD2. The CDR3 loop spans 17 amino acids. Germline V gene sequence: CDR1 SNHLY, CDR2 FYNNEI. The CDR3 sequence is CPSSEGPAGGPTDTQYF. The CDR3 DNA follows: TGTCCCAGCAGTGAAGGTCCGGCGGGAGGTCCCACAGATACGCAGTATTTT.

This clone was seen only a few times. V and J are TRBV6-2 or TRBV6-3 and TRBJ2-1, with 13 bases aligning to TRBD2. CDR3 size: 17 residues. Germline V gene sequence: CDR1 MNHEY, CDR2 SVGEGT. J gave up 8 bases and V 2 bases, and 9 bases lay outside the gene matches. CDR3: CASSYPLGTSGKYEQFF. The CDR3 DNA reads TGTGCCAGCAGTTACCCCCTAGGGACTAGCGGGAAATATGAGCAGTTCTTC.

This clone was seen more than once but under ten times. The CDR3 here is CASRLRSEAFF. CDR3 DNA: TGTGCCAGCCGGTTGAGATCTGAAGCTTTCTTT. The chain recombines TRBV6-1 with TRBJ1-1; D ambiguous. The V and J ends lost 8 bases and 6 bases respectively, with 10 bases between them. Germline values: CDR1 MNHNS, CDR2 SASEGT. The CDR3 extends over 11 amino acids.

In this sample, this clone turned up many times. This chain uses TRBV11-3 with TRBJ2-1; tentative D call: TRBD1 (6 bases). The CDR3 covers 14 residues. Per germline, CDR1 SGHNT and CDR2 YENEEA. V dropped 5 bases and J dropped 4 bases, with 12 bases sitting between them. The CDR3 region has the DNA TGTGCCAGCAGCCCCCGACAGGAGTACAATGAGCAGTTCTTC. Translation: CASSPRQEYNEQFF.

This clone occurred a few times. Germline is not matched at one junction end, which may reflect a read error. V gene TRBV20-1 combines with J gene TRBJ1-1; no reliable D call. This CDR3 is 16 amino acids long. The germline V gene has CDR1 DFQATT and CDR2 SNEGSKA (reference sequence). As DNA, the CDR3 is TGCAGTGCTAGAGATGAGCGGGATCCTTTGAACGCTGAAGCTTTCTTT. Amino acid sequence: CSARDERDPLNAEAFF.

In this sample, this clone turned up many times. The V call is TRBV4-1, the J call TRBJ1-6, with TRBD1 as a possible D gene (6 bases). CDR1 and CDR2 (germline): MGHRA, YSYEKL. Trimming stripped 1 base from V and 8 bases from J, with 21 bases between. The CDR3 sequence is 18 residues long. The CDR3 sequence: CASSQVPPGGGAYSPLHF. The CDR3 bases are TGCGCCAGCAGCCAAGTCCCTCCTGGGGGGGGCGCATATTCACCCCTCCACTTT.

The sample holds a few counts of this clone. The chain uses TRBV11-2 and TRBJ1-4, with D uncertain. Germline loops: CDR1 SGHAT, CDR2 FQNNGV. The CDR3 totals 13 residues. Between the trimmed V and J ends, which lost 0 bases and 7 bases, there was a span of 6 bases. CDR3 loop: CASSLDRVEKLFF. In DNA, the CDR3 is TGTGCCAGCAGCTTAGATAGGGTTGAAAAACTGTTTTTT.

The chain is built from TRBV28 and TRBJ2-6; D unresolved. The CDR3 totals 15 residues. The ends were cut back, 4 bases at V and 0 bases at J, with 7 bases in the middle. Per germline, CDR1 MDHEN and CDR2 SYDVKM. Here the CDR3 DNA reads TGTGCCAGCAGTTACGGCAGCTCTGGGGCCAACGTCCTGACTTTC. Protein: CASSYGSSGANVLTF.

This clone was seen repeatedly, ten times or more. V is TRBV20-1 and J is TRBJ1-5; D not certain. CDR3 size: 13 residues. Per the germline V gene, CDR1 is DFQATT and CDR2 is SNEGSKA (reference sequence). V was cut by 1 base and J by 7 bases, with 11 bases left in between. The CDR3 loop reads CSARGGGNQPQHF. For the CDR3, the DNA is TGCAGTGCTAGAGGGGGTGGTAACCAGCCCCAGCATTTT.

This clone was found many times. CDR3 nucleotide sequence: TGTGCCAGCAAACTAACACCCCTTGACAATGAGCAGTTCTTC. It yields the protein CASKLTPLDNEQFF. The genes are TRBV6-1 and TRBJ2-1; D is ambiguous. Germline-derived CDR1 and CDR2 are MNHNS and SASEGT. The V gene lost 7 bases and the J gene lost 5 bases, with 15 bases spanning the gap. CDR3 size: 14 residues.

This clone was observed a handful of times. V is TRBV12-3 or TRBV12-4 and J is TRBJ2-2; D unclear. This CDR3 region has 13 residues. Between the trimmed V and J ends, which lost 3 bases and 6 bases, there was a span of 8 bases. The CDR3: CASSLGKAGELFF. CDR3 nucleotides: TGTGCCAGCAGTTTGGGAAAGGCCGGGGAGCTGTTTTTT.

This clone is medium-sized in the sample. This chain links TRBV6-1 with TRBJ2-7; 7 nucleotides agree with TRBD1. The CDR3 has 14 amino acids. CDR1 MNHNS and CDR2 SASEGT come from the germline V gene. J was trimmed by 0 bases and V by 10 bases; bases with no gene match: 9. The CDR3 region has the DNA TGTGCCACTTCTGACAGGGAGACCTCCTACGAGCAGTACTTC. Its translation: CATSDRETSYEQYF.